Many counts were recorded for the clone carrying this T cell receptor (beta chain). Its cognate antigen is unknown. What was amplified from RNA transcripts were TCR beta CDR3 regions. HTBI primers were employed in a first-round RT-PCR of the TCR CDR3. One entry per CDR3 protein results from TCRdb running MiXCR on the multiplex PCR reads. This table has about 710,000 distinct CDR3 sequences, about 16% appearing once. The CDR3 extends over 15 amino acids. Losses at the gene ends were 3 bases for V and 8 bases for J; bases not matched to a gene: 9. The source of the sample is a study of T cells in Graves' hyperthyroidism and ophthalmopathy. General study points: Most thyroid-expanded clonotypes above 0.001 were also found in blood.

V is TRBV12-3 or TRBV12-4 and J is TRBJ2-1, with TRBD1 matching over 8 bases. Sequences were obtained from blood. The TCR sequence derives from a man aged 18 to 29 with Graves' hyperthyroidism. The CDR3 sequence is CASSFEAGGLDEQFF. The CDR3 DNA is TGTGCCAGCAGTTTTGAGGCAGGGGGCTTGGATGAGCAGTTCTTC.